This T cell receptor beta chain was documented in a study of shared clonotypes between healthy human individuals. Germline CDR1 LGHNT, CDR2 FRNRAP. The CDR3 is 12 amino acids. Trimming stripped 6 bases from V and 5 bases from J, with 7 bases between. The protocol was immunoSEQ multiplex PCR, while the TCRdb copy is restricted to in-frame clones and leaves out a portion. The data contain about 480,000 clones, nearly 80% of them singletons. There were no recent acute infections or vaccinations among the donors, who were healthy HIV-negative adults. On this clone itself: This specimen includes other DNA sequences encoding the same CDR3.

The rearrangement joins TRBV12-5 to TRBJ2-2; maybe TRBD2 (5 bases). This receptor was obtained from a woman in her thirties or forties in good health. Some clones in this sample may be carry-over from other donors' samples. The sequencing sample was made of PBMCs. CDR3 DNA sequence: TGTGCTAGTGGGAGGGATACCGGGGAGCTGTTTTTT. Translated, it gives CASGRDTGELFF. Using reference TRBV12-5 and TRBJ2-2 for the parts outside the CDR3, the full variable domain is DARVTQTPRHKVTEMGQEVTMRCQPILGHNTVFWYRQTMMQGLELLAYFRNRAPLDDSGMPKDRFSAEMPDATLATLKIQPSEPRDSAVYFCASGRDTGELFFGEGSRLTVL.